This TCR beta chain was documented in a study of breast tumors, draining lymph nodes, adjacent tissues. Whole-study results and caveats: Tumor T cell lymph node origin was a supported hypothesis, not proven. Luminal-like breast cancer showed significantly higher tumor–nontumor repertoire similarity than basal-like. Tumor repertoires ranked between lymph nodes and nontumor tissue in diversity, with V and J gene preferences. Findings are consistent with lymph node origin and intratumoral expansion of most tumor T cells.

As concerns this clonotype: Its antigen is as yet unknown.

The lymph nodes were axillary draining lymph nodes from breast cancer patients. TCRdb processed the multiplex PCR reads anew with MiXCR; each CDR3 protein has one entry. Among about 200,000 distinct CDR3 sequences listed, approximately 33% were seen once. The CDR3 loop spans 19 amino acids. The V gene end was trimmed by 1 base and the J gene end by 2 bases; junction bases not matched to a gene: 9. Germline-derived CDR1 and CDR2 are SGHDN and FVKESK. This clonotype was sampled from a female donor with breast cancer. Some clones in this sample may be carry-over from other donors' samples. The sequenced sample consisted of axillary lymph node tissue. The rearrangement links TRBV14 to TRBJ2-1; 12 bases agree with TRBD2. The CDR3 sequence: CASSQVQARTSGTYNEQFF. The DNA of the CDR3 is TGTGCCAGCAGCCAAGTCCAAGCCCGGACTAGCGGGACCTACAATGAGCAGTTCTTC.